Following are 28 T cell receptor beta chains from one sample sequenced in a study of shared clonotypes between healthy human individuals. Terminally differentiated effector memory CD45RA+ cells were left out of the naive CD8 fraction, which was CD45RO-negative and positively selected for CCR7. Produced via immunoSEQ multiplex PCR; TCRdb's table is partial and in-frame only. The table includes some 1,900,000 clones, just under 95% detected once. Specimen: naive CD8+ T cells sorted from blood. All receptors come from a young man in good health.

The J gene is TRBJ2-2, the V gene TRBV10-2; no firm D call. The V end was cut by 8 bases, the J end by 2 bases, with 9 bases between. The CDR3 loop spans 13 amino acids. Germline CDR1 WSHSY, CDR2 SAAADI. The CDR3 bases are TGCGCCAGCGAGGTACCAAACACCGGGGAGCTGTTTTTT. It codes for CASEVPNTGELFF.

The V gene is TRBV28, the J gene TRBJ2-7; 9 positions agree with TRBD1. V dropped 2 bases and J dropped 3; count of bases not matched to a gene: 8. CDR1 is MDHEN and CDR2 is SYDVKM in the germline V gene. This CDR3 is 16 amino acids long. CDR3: CASSLGPGQGNYEQYF. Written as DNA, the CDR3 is TGTGCCAGCAGTTTAGGGCCGGGACAGGGTAACTACGAGCAGTACTTC.

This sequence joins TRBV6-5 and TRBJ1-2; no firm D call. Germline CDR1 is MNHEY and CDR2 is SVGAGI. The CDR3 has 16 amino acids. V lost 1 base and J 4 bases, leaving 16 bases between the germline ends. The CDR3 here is CASSYFSTPLGYGYTF. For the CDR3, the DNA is TGTGCCAGCAGTTACTTCTCGACCCCGCTAGGCTATGGCTACACCTTC.

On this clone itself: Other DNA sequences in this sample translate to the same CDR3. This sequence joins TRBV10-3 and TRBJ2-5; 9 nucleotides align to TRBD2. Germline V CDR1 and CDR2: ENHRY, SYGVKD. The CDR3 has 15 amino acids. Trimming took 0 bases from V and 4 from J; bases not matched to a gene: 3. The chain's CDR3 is CAISESSGSGETQYF. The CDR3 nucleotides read TGTGCCATCAGTGAGTCTAGCGGGAGCGGAGAGACCCAGTACTTC.

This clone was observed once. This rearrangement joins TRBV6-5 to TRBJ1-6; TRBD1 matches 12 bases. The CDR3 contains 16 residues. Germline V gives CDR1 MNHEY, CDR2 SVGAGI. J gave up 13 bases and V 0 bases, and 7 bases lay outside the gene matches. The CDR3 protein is CASSYSMGQGARPLHF. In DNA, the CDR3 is TGTGCCAGCAGTTACTCGATGGGACAGGGGGCAAGGCCCCTCCACTTT.

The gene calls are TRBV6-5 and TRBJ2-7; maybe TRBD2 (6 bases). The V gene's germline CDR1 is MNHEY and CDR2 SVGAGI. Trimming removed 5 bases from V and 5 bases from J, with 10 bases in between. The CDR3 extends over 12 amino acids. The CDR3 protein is CASSEPGDEQYF. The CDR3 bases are TGTGCCAGCAGTGAACCGGGGGACGAGCAGTACTTC.

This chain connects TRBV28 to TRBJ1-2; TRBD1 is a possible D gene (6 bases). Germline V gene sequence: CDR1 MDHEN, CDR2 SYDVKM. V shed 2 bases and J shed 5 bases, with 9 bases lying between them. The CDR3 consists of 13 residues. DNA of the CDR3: TGTGCCAGCAGTTTAGGGGGGGCTTATGGCTACACCTTC. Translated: CASSLGGAYGYTF.

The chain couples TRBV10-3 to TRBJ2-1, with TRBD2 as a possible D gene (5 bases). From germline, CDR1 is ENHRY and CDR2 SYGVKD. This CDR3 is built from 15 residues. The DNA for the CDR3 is TGTGCTACCTACTCCGGGGATCCCTCCTACAATGAGCAGTTCTTC. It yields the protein CATYSGDPSYNEQFF.

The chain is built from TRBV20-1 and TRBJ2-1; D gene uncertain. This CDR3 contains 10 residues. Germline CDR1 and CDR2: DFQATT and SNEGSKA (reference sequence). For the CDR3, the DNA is TGCAGCCTCGCCTACAATGAGCAGTTCTTC. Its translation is CSLAYNEQFF.

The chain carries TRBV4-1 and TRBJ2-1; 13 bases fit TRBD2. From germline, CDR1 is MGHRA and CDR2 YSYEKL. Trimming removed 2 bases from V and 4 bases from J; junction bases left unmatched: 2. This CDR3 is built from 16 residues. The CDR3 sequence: CASSQTSGGEYNEQFF. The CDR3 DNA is TGCGCCAGCAGCCAAACTAGCGGGGGGGAATACAATGAGCAGTTCTTC.

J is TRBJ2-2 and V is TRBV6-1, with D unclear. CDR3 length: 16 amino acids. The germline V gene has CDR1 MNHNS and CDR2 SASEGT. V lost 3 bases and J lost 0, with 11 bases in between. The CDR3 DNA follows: TGTGCCAGCAGTGACTACGTATTCGCGAACACCGGGGAGCTGTTTTTT. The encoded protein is CASSDYVFANTGELFF.

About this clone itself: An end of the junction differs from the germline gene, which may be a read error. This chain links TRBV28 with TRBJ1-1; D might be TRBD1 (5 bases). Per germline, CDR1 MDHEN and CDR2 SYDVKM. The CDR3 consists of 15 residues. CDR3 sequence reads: CASSITGTKNSEAFF. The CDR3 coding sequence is TGTGCCAGCAGTATAACCGGGACGAAAAACAGTGAAGCTTTCTTT.

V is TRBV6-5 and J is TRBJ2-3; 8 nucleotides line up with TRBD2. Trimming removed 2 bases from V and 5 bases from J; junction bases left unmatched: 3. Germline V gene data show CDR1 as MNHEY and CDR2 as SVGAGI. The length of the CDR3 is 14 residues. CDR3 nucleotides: TGTGCCAGCAGTTACGGCGGGGGGAGAGATACGCAGTATTTT. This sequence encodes CASSYGGGRDTQYF.

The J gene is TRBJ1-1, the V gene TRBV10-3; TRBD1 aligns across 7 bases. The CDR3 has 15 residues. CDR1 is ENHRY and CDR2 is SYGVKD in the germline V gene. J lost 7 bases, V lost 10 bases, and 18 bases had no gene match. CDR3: CASSGGGRTSLEAFF. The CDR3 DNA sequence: TGTGCCAGCTCGGGAGGGGGCCGGACCTCTCTTGAAGCTTTCTTT.

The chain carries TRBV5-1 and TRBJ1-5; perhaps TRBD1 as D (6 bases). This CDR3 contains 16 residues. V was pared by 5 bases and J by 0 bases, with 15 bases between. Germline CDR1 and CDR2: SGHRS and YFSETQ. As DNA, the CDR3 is TGCGCCAGCAGAATAGGGGAGGGGGATAGCAATCAGCCCCAGCATTTT. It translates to CASRIGEGDSNQPQHF.

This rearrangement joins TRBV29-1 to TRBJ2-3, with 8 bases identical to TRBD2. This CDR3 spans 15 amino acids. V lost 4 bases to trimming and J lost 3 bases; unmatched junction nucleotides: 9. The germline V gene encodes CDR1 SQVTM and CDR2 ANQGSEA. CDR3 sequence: CSVGASGSRTDTQYF. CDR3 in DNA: TGCAGCGTTGGGGCAAGCGGGAGTAGAACAGATACGCAGTATTTT.

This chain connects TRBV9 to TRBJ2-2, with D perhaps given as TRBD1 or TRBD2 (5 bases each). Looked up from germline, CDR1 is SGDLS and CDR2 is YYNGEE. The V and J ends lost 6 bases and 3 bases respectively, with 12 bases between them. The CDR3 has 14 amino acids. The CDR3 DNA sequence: TGTGCCAGCAACCATGGGGACGACACCGGGGAGCTGTTTTTT. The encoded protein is CASNHGDDTGELFF.

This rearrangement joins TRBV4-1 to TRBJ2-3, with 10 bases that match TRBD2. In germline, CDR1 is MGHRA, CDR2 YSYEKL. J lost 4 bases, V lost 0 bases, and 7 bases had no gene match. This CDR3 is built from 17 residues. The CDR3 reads CASSQDRGTSVADTQYF. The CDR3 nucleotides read TGCGCCAGCAGCCAAGATCGTGGGACTAGCGTGGCAGATACGCAGTATTTT.

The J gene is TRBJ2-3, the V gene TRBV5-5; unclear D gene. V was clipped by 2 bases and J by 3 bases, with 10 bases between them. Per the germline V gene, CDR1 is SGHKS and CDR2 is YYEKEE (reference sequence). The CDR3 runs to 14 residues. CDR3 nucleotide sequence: TGTGCCAGCAGCTTTCTAATGGGAACAGATACGCAGTATTTT. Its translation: CASSFLMGTDTQYF.

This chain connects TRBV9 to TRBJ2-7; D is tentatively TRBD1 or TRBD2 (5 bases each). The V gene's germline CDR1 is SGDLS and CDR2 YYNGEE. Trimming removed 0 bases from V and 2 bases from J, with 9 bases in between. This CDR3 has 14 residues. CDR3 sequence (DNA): TGTGCCAGCAGCGTAGCGGGGCCCACCTACGAGCAGTACTTC. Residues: CASSVAGPTYEQYF.

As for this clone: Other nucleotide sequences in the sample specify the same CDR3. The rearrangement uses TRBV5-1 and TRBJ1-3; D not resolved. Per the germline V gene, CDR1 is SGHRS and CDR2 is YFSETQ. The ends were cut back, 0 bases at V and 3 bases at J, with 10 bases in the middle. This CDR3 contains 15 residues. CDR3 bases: TGCGCCAGCAGCTTGGGGGAGAGCAGTGGAAACACCATATATTTT. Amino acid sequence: CASSLGESSGNTIYF.

The CDR3 region is CASSFNAVGAYNEQFF. As DNA, the CDR3 is TGTGCCAGCAGCTTTAACGCTGTGGGAGCCTACAATGAGCAGTTCTTC. The rearrangement joins TRBV7-6 to TRBJ2-1; tentatively, D is TRBD2 (5 bases). V lost 3 bases to trimming and J lost 2 bases, with 14 bases between them. The CDR3 totals 16 residues. CDR1 and CDR2 from the germline V gene are SGHVS and FNYEAQ.

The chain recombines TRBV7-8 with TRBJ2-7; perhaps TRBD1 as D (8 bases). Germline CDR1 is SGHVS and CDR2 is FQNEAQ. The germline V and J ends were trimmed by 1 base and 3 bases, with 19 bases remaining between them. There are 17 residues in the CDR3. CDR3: CASSLVSGGGGLYEQYF. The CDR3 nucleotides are TGTGCCAGCAGCTTAGTTTCAGGGGGCGGGGGTCTCTACGAGCAGTACTTC.

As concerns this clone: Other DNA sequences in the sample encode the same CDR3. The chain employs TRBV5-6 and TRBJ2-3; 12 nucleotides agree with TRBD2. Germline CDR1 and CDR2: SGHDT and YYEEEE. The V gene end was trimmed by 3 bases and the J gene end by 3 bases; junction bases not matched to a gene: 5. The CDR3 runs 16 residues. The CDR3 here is CASSSGLAGSTDTQYF. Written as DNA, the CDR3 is TGTGCCAGCAGCTCGGGACTAGCGGGCTCTACAGATACGCAGTATTTT.

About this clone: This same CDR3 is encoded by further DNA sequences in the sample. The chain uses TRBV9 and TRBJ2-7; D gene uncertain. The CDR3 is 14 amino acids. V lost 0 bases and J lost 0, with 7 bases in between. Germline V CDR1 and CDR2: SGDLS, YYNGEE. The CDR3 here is CASSVATGSYEQYF. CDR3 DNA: TGTGCCAGCAGCGTAGCTACCGGCTCCTACGAGCAGTACTTC.

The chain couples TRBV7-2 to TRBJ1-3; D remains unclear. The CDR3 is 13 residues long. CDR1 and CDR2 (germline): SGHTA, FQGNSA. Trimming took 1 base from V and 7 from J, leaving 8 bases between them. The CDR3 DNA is TGTGCCAGCAGCTTAGGGGCGGGGAACACCATATATTTT. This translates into CASSLGAGNTIYF.

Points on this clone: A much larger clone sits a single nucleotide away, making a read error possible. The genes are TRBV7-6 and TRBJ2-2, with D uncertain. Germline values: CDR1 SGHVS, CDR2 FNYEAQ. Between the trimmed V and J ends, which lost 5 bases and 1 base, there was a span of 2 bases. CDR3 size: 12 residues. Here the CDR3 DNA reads TGTGCCAGCAGCGTGAACACCGGGGAGCTGTTTTTT. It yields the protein CASSVNTGELFF. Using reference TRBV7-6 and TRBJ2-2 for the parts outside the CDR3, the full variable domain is GAGVSQSPRYKVTKRGQDVALRCDPISGHVSLYWYRQALGQGPEFLTYFNYEAQQDKSGLPNDRFSAERPEGSISTLTIQRTEQRDSAMYRCASSVNTGELFFGEGSRLTVL.

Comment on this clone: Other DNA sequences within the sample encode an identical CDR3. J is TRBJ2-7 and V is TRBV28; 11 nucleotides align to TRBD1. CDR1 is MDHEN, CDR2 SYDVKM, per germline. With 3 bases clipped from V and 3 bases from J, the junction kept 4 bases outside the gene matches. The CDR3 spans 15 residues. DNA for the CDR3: TGTGCCAGCAGTTTGCGGGACAGGGGGTTCTACGAGCAGTACTTC. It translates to CASSLRDRGFYEQYF.